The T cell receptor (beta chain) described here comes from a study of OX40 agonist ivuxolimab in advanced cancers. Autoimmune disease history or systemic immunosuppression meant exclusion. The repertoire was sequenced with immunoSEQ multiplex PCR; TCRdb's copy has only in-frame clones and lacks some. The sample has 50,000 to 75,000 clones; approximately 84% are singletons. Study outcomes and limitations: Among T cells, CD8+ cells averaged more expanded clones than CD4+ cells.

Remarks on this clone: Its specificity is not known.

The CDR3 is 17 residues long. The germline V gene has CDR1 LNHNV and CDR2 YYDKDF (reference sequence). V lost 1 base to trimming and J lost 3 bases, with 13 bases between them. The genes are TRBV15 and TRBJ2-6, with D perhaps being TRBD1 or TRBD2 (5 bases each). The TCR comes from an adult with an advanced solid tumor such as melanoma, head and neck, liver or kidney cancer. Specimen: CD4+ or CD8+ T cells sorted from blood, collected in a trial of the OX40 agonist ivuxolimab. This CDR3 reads CATSRVLGVDGANVLTF. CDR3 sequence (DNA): TGTGCCACCAGCAGAGTGTTGGGGGTAGATGGGGCCAACGTCCTGACTTTC.